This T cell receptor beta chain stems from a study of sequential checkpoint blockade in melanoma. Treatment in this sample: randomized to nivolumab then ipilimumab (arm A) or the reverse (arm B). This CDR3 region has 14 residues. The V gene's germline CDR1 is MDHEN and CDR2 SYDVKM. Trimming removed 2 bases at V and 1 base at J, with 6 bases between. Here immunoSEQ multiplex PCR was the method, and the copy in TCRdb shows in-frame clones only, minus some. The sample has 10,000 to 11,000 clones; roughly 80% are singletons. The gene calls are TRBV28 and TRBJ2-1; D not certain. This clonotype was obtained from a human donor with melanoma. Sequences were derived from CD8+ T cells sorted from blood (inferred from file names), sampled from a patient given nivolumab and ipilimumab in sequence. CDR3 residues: CASSLVESYNEQFF. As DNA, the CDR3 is TGTGCCAGCAGTTTAGTAGAGTCCTACAATGAGCAGTTCTTC.